What follows are 29 T cell receptor beta chains derived from one specimen sequenced in a study of T cells in localized non-small cell lung cancer. Assay used: immunoSEQ multiplex PCR; TCRdb lists only in-frame clones, some missing. The data contain 15,000 to 20,000 clones, 75% to 85% of them seen just once; the ten biggest clones take up roughly 4.5%. The input for sequencing was peripheral blood, taken before any cancer treatment. The receptors stem from a man aged 35 to 69 with stage I lung adenocarcinoma.

The chain combines TRBV28 with TRBJ1-1; a weak D match, TRBD1 (5 bases). The V gene lost 6 bases and the J gene lost 2 bases, with 13 bases spanning the gap. There are 14 residues in the CDR3. The V gene's germline CDR1 is MDHEN and CDR2 SYDVKM. CDR3 in amino acids: CASRVGDANTEAFF. Here the CDR3 DNA reads TGTGCCAGCAGGGTAGGGGATGCAAACACTGAAGCTTTCTTT.

This clone was counted a single time. The chain carries TRBV6-6 and TRBJ1-3, with 7 bases fitting TRBD1. In germline, CDR1 is MNHNY, CDR2 SVGAGI (reference sequence). The CDR3 spans 16 residues. With V trimmed by 5 bases and J by 4 bases, 11 bases remained unmatched. CDR3 sequence: CASSLLEGGTGNTIYF. In DNA form, the CDR3 reads TGTGCCAGCAGTCTATTAGAAGGGGGCACAGGAAACACCATATATTTT.

This clone was counted a single time. The chain carries TRBV9 and TRBJ1-1, with D maybe TRBD1 (5 bases). The germline gives CDR1 SGDLS, CDR2 YYNGEE. This CDR3 spans 17 amino acids. Trimming left V 4 bases short and J 0 bases short, with 19 bases between. The DNA of the CDR3 is TGTGCCAGCAGCTCCAGCCGGGGCCTTATAATGAACACTGAAGCTTTCTTT. It specifies CASSSSRGLIMNTEAFF.

This clone was seen a few times. J is TRBJ2-2 and V is TRBV7-2; D remains unclear. The CDR3 extends over 18 amino acids. Trimming took off 4 bases at V and 4 bases at J, with 22 bases between the two ends. The germline V gene encodes CDR1 SGHTA and CDR2 FQGNSA. The CDR3 loop reads CASSSPHPRTNPTGELFF. The CDR3 bases are TGTGCCAGCAGCTCCCCCCACCCCCGGACCAACCCCACCGGGGAGCTGTTTTTT.

The chain carries TRBV9 and TRBJ2-7, with TRBD2 identical over 9 bases. The CDR3 sequence is 15 residues long. From germline, CDR1 is SGDLS and CDR2 YYNGEE. J lost 3 bases, V lost 0 bases, and 4 bases had no gene match. The CDR3 here is CASSVDGSGSYEQYF. CDR3 DNA: TGTGCCAGCAGCGTAGATGGTAGCGGGAGCTACGAGCAGTACTTC.

The chain uses TRBV5-1 and TRBJ2-2; possible D gene TRBD1, 5 bases. The CDR3 loop spans 14 amino acids. Germline-derived CDR1 and CDR2 are SGHRS and YFSETQ. V was pared by 2 bases and J by 3 bases, with 8 bases between. CDR3 in amino acids: CASSFRVYTGELFF. DNA for the CDR3: TGCGCCAGCAGCTTCAGGGTTTACACCGGGGAGCTGTTTTTT.

The genes are TRBV7-9 and TRBJ1-2, with D maybe TRBD1 (6 bases). V lost 5 bases to trimming and J lost 5 bases, with 12 bases between them. This CDR3 is built from 13 residues. CDR1 and CDR2 (germline): SEHNR, FQNEAQ (reference sequence). The chain's CDR3 is CASSRITGYGYTF. CDR3 bases: TGTGCCAGCAGCCGTATTACAGGGTATGGCTACACCTTC.

The rearrangement joins TRBV28 to TRBJ1-2; no firm D call. Germline assignment: CDR1 MDHEN and CDR2 SYDVKM. V lost 3 bases, J lost 4 bases, and 15 bases lay in between. The CDR3 runs 15 residues. CDR3 in amino acids: CASSFINGISYGYTF. DNA for the CDR3: TGTGCCAGCAGTTTTATTAACGGAATAAGCTATGGCTACACCTTC.

This clone was counted a single time. V and J are TRBV7-2 and TRBJ2-7, with no clear D. CDR1 and CDR2 from the germline V gene are SGHTA and FQGNSA. The CDR3 runs 12 residues. The germline V and J ends were trimmed by 5 bases and 9 bases, with 14 bases remaining between them. The chain's CDR3 is CASSGNPYRQYF. As DNA, the CDR3 is TGTGCCAGCAGCGGGAATCCCTATCGGCAGTACTTC.

The chain has TRBV19 and TRBJ2-5; 7 bases map to TRBD2. The CDR3 length is 14 residues. Germline V gives CDR1 LNHDA, CDR2 SQIVND (reference sequence). V trimming: 3 bases; J trimming: 5 bases; junction bases outside the gene matches: 6. This chain's CDR3 is CASSMVGGSETQYF. The CDR3 DNA reads TGTGCCAGTAGTATGGTGGGGGGGTCCGAGACCCAGTACTTC.

The chain links TRBV7-6 to TRBJ2-3; D perhaps matches TRBD2 (5 bases). The CDR3 contains 16 residues. Looked up from germline, CDR1 is SGHVS and CDR2 is FNYEAQ. V was clipped by 1 base and J by 6 bases, with 17 bases between them. In DNA, the CDR3 is TGTGCCAGCAGCTTAGAACCTGGACTCAGTCGGGATACGCAGTATTTT. Protein sequence: CASSLEPGLSRDTQYF.

This chain links TRBV28 with TRBJ2-1; perhaps D is TRBD1 or TRBD2 (5 bases each). The germline V and J ends were trimmed by 3 bases and 7 bases, with 28 bases remaining between them. Looked up from germline, CDR1 is MDHEN and CDR2 is SYDVKM. CDR3 size: 19 residues. The CDR3 DNA is TGTGCCAGCAGTTTCCCTATTGGCGGACGAGGGACGGGTTGGAATGAGCAGTTCTTC. It translates to CASSFPIGGRGTGWNEQFF. Complete variable domain (other parts from reference TRBV28 and TRBJ2-1): DVKVTQSSRYLVKRTGEKVFLECVQDMDHENMFWYRQDPGLGLRLIYFSYDVKMKEKGDIPEGYSVSREKKERFSLILESASTNQTSMYLCASSFPIGGRGTGWNEQFFGPGTRLTVL.

CDR3 sequence reads: CASSFPPRLPQETQYF. The DNA of the CDR3 is TGTGCCAGCAGTTTCCCCCCTCGACTACCCCAAGAGACCCAGTACTTC. The rearrangement joins TRBV27 to TRBJ2-5; D possibly corresponds to TRBD2 (5 bases). V lost 3 bases to trimming and J lost 1 base, with 15 bases between them. The germline CDR1 and CDR2 sequences are MNHEY and SMNVEV (reference sequence). The CDR3 is 16 amino acids.

The V call is TRBV9, the J call TRBJ1-1; tentative D call: TRBD1 (5 bases). V was clipped by 6 bases and J by 1 base, with 13 bases between them. Germline CDR1 and CDR2: SGDLS and YYNGEE. CDR3 length: 14 amino acids. CDR3 bases: TGTGCCAGCACCCGTGGGGGAACGAACACTGAAGCTTTCTTT. This codes for CASTRGGTNTEAFF.

The CDR3 nucleotides read TGTGCCAGCAGTTACGTGAACACTGAAGCTTTCTTT. Encoded protein: CASSYVNTEAFF. V gene TRBV7-9 combines with J gene TRBJ1-1; D is unclear. CDR1 is SEHNR, CDR2 FQNEAQ, per germline (reference sequence). V was clipped by 6 bases and J by 0 bases, with 5 bases between them. The CDR3 spans 12 residues. Looking up the rest from reference TRBV7-9 and TRBJ1-1 gives the full variable domain: DTGVSQNPRHKITKRGQNVTFRCDPISEHNRLYWYRQTLGQGPEFLTYFQNEAQLEKSRLLSDRFSAERPKGSFSTLEIQRTEQGDSAMYLCASSYVNTEAFFGQGTRLTVV.

This clone was observed a single time. This chain connects TRBV15 to TRBJ2-2; TRBD2 aligns across 7 bases. Losses at the gene ends were 1 base for V and 8 bases for J; bases not matched to a gene: 7. CDR1 and CDR2 from the germline V gene are LNHNV and YYDKDF (reference sequence). This CDR3 comprises 15 residues. The CDR3 DNA follows: TGTGCCACCAGCAGAGCTAGCGGCCAGGGAGGGGAGCTGTTTTTT. Translated, it gives CATSRASGQGGELFF.

The gene calls are TRBV2 and TRBJ2-5; 7 nucleotides line up with TRBD1. Germline-derived CDR1 and CDR2 are SNHLY and FYNNEI. Trimming removed 6 bases from V and 4 bases from J; junction bases left unmatched: 5. CDR3 size: 13 residues. CDR3 residues: CASSRTGGETQYF. The CDR3, as DNA: TGTGCCAGCAGCAGGACAGGTGGAGAGACCCAGTACTTC.

The V gene is TRBV9, the J gene TRBJ2-1; 7 bases are a match to TRBD1. With V trimmed by 0 bases and J by 6 bases, 9 bases remained unmatched. CDR1 and CDR2 (germline): SGDLS, YYNGEE. CDR3 length: 16 residues. CDR3 bases: TGTGCCAGCAGCGTAGTAGGGGGAAAGGGGGCCAATGAGCAGTTCTTC. Protein: CASSVVGGKGANEQFF. The full variable domain, in which reference TRBV9 and TRBJ2-1 provide the parts outside the CDR3, is DSGVTQTPKHLITATGQRVTLRCSPRSGDLSVYWYQQSLDQGLQFLIQYYNGEERAKGNILERFSAQQFPDLHSELNLSSLELGDSALYFCASSVVGGKGANEQFFGPGTRLTVL.

The chain couples TRBV7-3 to TRBJ2-7; 9 bases agree with TRBD2. CDR1 and CDR2 from the germline V gene are SGHTA and FQGTGA. J was trimmed by 2 bases and V by 5 bases; bases with no gene match: 4. The CDR3 has 14 amino acids. CDR3 region: CASSEAGGPYEQYF. Written as DNA, the CDR3 is TGTGCCAGCAGCGAAGCGGGAGGTCCCTACGAGCAGTACTTC.

The chain combines TRBV28 with TRBJ2-1; TRBD1 might be the D (6 bases). From germline, CDR1 is MDHEN and CDR2 SYDVKM. V was trimmed by 4 bases and J by 2 bases, leaving 15 bases between them. CDR3 length equals 16 residues. The CDR3 here is CASSSGATSPYNEQFF. The CDR3 nucleotides read TGTGCCAGCAGTTCAGGGGCCACCAGCCCCTACAATGAGCAGTTCTTC. The whole variable domain, filled in from reference TRBV28 and TRBJ2-1, reads DVKVTQSSRYLVKRTGEKVFLECVQDMDHENMFWYRQDPGLGLRLIYFSYDVKMKEKGDIPEGYSVSREKKERFSLILESASTNQTSMYLCASSSGATSPYNEQFFGPGTRLTVL.

This clone was counted a single time. This chain uses TRBV18 with TRBJ1-3; no definite D call. V was pared by 3 bases and J by 2 bases, with 8 bases between. This CDR3 has 14 residues. Per germline, CDR1 KGHSH and CDR2 LQKENI. The CDR3 region is CASSPGGPGNTIYF. Here the CDR3 DNA reads TGTGCCAGCTCACCCGGCGGACCTGGAAACACCATATATTTT. Variable domain in full (rest from reference TRBV18 and TRBJ1-3): NAGVMQNPRHLVRRRGQEARLRCSPMKGHSHVYWYRQLPEEGLKFMVYLQKENIIDESGMPKERFSAEFPKEGPSILRIQQVVRGDSAAYFCASSPGGPGNTIYFGEGSWLTVV.

The count of this clone is one. V usage is TRBV7-6 and J usage is TRBJ2-2, with D perhaps matching TRBD1 or TRBD2 (5 bases each). The CDR3 totals 16 residues. Germline loops: CDR1 SGHVS, CDR2 FNYEAQ. V lost 3 bases and J lost 6, with 17 bases in between. The CDR3 bases are TGTGCCAGCAGCTTTTTCGGGACCGGAAGTCCCGGGGAGCTGTTTTTT. It codes for CASSFFGTGSPGELFF.

The V call is TRBV5-4, the J call TRBJ2-7; 8 nucleotides match TRBD1. The CDR3 has 14 residues. Germline V gene data show CDR1 as SGHNT and CDR2 as YYREEE (reference sequence). V dropped 4 bases and J dropped 2; count of bases not matched to a gene: 5. The CDR3 coding sequence is TGTGCCAGCAGCCCAGGGGGCTCACCCTACGAGCAGTACTTC. Residues: CASSPGGSPYEQYF.

CDR3 protein: CASSLWGGANTEAFF. The CDR3 bases are TGTGCCAGCAGTTTATGGGGAGGGGCGAACACTGAAGCTTTCTTT. The chain carries TRBV28 and TRBJ1-1, with TRBD1 as a possible D gene (5 bases). Germline CDR1 reads MDHEN; CDR2 reads SYDVKM. The CDR3 is made up of 15 amino acids. Trimming removed 0 bases at V and 1 base at J, with 9 bases between.

The rearrangement links TRBV7-6 to TRBJ2-1, with 11 bases fitting TRBD2. The CDR3 consists of 15 residues. V lost 6 bases, J lost 5 bases, and 6 bases stayed unmatched. The germline V gene has CDR1 SGHVS and CDR2 FNYEAQ. DNA for the CDR3: TGTGCCAGCAGACCGACTAGCGGGAACCACAATGAGCAGTTCTTC. Its translation: CASRPTSGNHNEQFF.

This chain links TRBV29-1 with TRBJ2-1; 9 nucleotides align to TRBD2. Germline V lookup: CDR1 SQVTM, CDR2 ANQGSEA. The length of the CDR3 is 18 residues. With 1 base clipped from V and 7 bases from J, the junction kept 17 bases outside the gene matches. The CDR3 is CSVEGAVAGVNPLNEQFF. CDR3 in DNA: TGCAGCGTTGAAGGGGCGGTAGCGGGAGTCAATCCCCTGAATGAGCAGTTCTTC.

CDR3 sequence: CASSSRGLAGDYNEQFF. CDR3 DNA: TGTGCCAGCAGCTCGCGAGGACTAGCGGGAGACTACAATGAGCAGTTCTTC. This chain connects TRBV11-1 to TRBJ2-1; TRBD2 aligns across 13 bases. This CDR3 has 17 residues. The germline V gene encodes CDR1 SGHAT and CDR2 FQDESV (reference sequence). V was pared by 4 bases and J by 3 bases, with 6 bases of the junction left unmatched.

J is TRBJ2-1 and V is TRBV7-8; 10 bases align to TRBD1. This CDR3 region has 14 residues. J lost 9 bases, V lost 4 bases, and 6 bases had no gene match. Germline lookup yields CDR1 SGHVS and CDR2 FQNEAQ. The CDR3 loop reads CASSSGTGVREQFF. CDR3 bases: TGTGCCAGCAGCTCCGGGACAGGGGTACGTGAGCAGTTCTTC.

The chain uses TRBV7-9 and TRBJ2-7, with D hard to call. The CDR3 contains 13 residues. Germline assignment: CDR1 SEHNR and CDR2 FQNEAQ (reference sequence). Deletions cut 6 bases from V and 4 bases from J, with 13 bases between. The CDR3 sequence is CASSPGRPYEQYF. In DNA, the CDR3 is TGTGCCAGCAGTCCGGGCCGCCCATACGAGCAGTACTTC.